This is a list of T cell receptor beta chains from one sample in a study of OX40 agonist ivuxolimab in advanced cancers. The data were produced by immunoSEQ multiplex PCR, yet TCRdb's version contains in-frame clones alone and is incomplete. The table has under 25,000 clones, 74% seen once. The source material was CD4+ or CD8+ T cells sorted from blood, sampled in a trial of the OX40 agonist ivuxolimab. The receptors were sampled from an adult with an advanced solid tumor such as melanoma, head and neck, liver or kidney cancer. CDR3s include the opening cysteine and the closing phenylalanine or tryptophan. D genes are given only for firm matches. The size entry is marked missing in some rows and otherwise reads once, few, many or a size class.

size: -
V: TRBV19
J: TRBJ2-3
D: -
CDR3: CASSLSTDTQYF
DNA: TGTGCCAGTAGTCTCAGCACAGATACGCAGTATTTT

size: -
V: TRBV30
J: TRBJ1-2
D: -
CDR3: CAWSPRQKNSYGYTF
DNA: TGTGCCTGGAGTCCCCGACAGAAAAACTCCTATGGCTACACCTTC

size: -
V: TRBV7-9
J: TRBJ2-5
D: TRBD2
CDR3: CASSFLADQETQYF
DNA: TGTGCCAGCAGCTTTCTAGCGGATCAAGAGACCCAGTACTTC

size: -
V: TRBV6-5
J: TRBJ2-7
D: -
CDR3: CASSRDGPYEQYF
DNA: TGTGCCAGCAGTCGGGACGGACCCTACGAGCAGTACTTC

size: -
V: TRBV19
J: TRBJ1-1
D: -
CDR3: CASSIGNTEAFF
DNA: TGTGCCAGTAGTATAGGTAACACTGAAGCTTTCTTT

size: -
V: TRBV25-1
J: TRBJ2-3
D: -
CDR3: CASSVQRTQYF
DNA: TGTGCCAGCAGTGTCCAGCGGACGCAGTATTTT

size: -
V: TRBV5-8
J: TRBJ2-3
D: -
CDR3: CASSWIGTDTQYF
DNA: TGTGCCAGCAGCTGGATAGGCACAGATACGCAGTATTTT

size: -
V: TRBV7-9
J: TRBJ1-4
D: -
CDR3: CASSPDGEWDEKLFF
DNA: TGTGCCAGCAGCCCCGACGGGGAGTGGGATGAAAAACTGTTTTTT

size: -
V: TRBV10-2
J: TRBJ2-2
D: -
CDR3: CASSDHYTGELFF
DNA: TGCGCCAGCAGTGACCACTACACCGGGGAGCTGTTTTTT

size: -
V: TRBV7-9
J: TRBJ2-7
D: -
CDR3: CASSPGISYEQYF
DNA: TGTGCCAGCAGCCCAGGGATTTCCTACGAGCAGTACTTC

size: few
V: TRBV5-4
J: TRBJ1-2
D: -
CDR3: CASSLLGGGYGYTF
DNA: TGTGCCAGCAGCTTGCTCGGAGGGGGCTATGGCTACACCTTC

size: -
V: TRBV6-5
J: TRBJ2-1
D: TRBD2
CDR3: CASRTSGEQFF
DNA: TGTGCCAGCCGAACTAGCGGTGAGCAGTTCTTC

size: -
V: TRBV4-1
J: TRBJ1-1
D: -
CDR3: CASSQGIYKDTEAFF
DNA: TGCGCCAGCAGCCAAGGAATATATAAGGACACTGAAGCTTTCTTT

size: -
V: TRBV28
J: TRBJ1-3
D: TRBD1
CDR3: CASSSTGTVDSGNTIYF
DNA: TGTGCCAGCAGTTCCACCGGGACAGTCGACTCTGGAAACACCATATATTTT

size: once
V: TRBV4-3
J: TRBJ1-4
D: -
CDR3: CASSPWAARDEKLFF
DNA: TGCGCCAGCAGCCCCTGGGCCGCGAGAGACGAAAAACTGTTTTTT

size: -
V: TRBV18
J: TRBJ1-1
D: -
CDR3: CASSDMNTEAFF
DNA: TGTGCCAGCTCAGACATGAACACTGAAGCTTTCTTT

size: medium-sized
V: TRBV7-9
J: TRBJ2-1
D: TRBD1
CDR3: CASSLVGTADNEQFF
DNA: TGTGCCAGCAGCTTAGTCGGGACAGCTGACAATGAGCAGTTCTTC

size: -
V: TRBV6-5
J: TRBJ1-2
D: -
CDR3: CASSYRGPYGYTF
DNA: TGTGCCAGCAGTTACCGGGGACCTTATGGCTACACCTTC

size: -
V: TRBV4-1
J: TRBJ2-7
D: TRBD1
CDR3: CASSQGADRDYEQYF
DNA: TGCGCCAGCAGCCAAGGAGCGGACAGGGATTACGAGCAGTACTTC

size: -
V: TRBV5-1
J: TRBJ2-1
D: -
CDR3: CASSILQGADYNEQFF
DNA: TGCGCCAGCAGCATACTTCAGGGAGCTGACTACAATGAGCAGTTCTTC

size: once
V: TRBV27
J: TRBJ2-2
D: -
CDR3: CASSPGTTNTGELFF
DNA: TGTGCCAGCAGCCCCGGGACAACAAACACCGGGGAGCTGTTTTTT

size: -
V: TRBV7-9
J: TRBJ2-7
D: -
CDR3: CASSFRAANNEQYF
DNA: TGTGCCAGCAGTTTTCGGGCCGCTAATAACGAGCAGTACTTC

size: -
V: TRBV16
J: TRBJ1-5
D: -
CDR3: CASSHTDRSNQPQHF
DNA: TGTGCCAGCAGCCATACGGACCGTAGCAATCAGCCCCAGCATTTT

size: few
V: TRBV7-9
J: TRBJ1-1
D: -
CDR3: CASSLGQGNTEAFF
DNA: TGTGCCAGCAGCTTGGGGCAGGGGAACACTGAAGCTTTCTTT

size: -
V: TRBV7-8
J: TRBJ1-3
D: -
CDR3: CASSKREPDYGNTIYF
DNA: TGTGCCAGCAGCAAAAGGGAGCCTGACTATGGAAACACCATATATTTT

size: -
V: TRBV2
J: TRBJ1-5
D: -
CDR3: CASSETEGDQPQHF
DNA: TGTGCCAGCAGTGAAACGGAGGGGGATCAGCCCCAGCATTTT

size: -
V: TRBV10-3
J: TRBJ2-1
D: -
CDR3: CAIRGIEDNEQFF
DNA: TGTGCCATCAGGGGGATCGAGGACAATGAGCAGTTCTTC

size: -
V: TRBV27
J: TRBJ2-6
D: -
CDR3: CASRDSGANVLTF
DNA: TGTGCCAGCAGGGACTCTGGGGCCAACGTCCTGACTTTC

size: once
V: TRBV7-9
J: TRBJ2-6
D: -
CDR3: CASSQTTSGANVLTF
DNA: TGTGCCAGCAGCCAGACAACTTCTGGGGCCAACGTCCTGACTTTC